This TCR beta chain was sequenced for a study of blood T cell repertoires in COVID-19. At the level of the study: There were acute and convalescent COVID-19 samples, and they came from the United States, Italy and Spain.

Sequenced by immunoSEQ multiplex PCR; TCRdb stores in-frame clones only, minus some. The data show 300,000 or so clones, about nine tenths seen once. Trimming removed 6 bases at V and 4 bases at J, with 9 bases between. The CDR3 extends over 12 amino acids. From germline, CDR1 is SQVTM and CDR2 ANQGSEA. The sample was peripheral blood. The chain employs TRBV29-1 and TRBJ2-2, with D possibly matching TRBD1 (5 bases). This sequence originates from a woman younger than 45 with COVID-19, enrolled during active disease. As DNA, the CDR3 is TGCAGCGTGGGGCACGGCACCGGGGAGCTGTTTTTT. As protein: CSVGHGTGELFF.